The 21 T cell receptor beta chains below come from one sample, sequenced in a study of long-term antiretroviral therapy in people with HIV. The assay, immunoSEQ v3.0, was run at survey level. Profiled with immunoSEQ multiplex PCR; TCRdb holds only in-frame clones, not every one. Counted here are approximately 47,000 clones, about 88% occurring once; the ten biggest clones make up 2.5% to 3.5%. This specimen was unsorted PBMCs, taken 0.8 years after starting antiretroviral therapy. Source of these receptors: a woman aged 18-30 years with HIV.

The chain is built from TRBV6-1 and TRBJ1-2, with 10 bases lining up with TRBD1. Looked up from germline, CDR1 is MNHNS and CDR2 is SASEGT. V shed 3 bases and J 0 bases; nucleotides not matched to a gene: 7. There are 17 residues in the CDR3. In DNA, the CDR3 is TGTGCCAGCAGTGATCCGGGACAGGGGCCTTCTAACTATGGCTACACCTTC. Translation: CASSDPGQGPSNYGYTF.

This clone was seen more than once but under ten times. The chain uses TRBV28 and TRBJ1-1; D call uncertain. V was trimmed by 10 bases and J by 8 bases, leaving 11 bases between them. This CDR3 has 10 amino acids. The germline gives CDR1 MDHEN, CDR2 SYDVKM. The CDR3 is CATHRVEAFF. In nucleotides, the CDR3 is TGTGCCACCCACAGAGTGGAAGCTTTCTTT.

CDR3 region: CSAGPMRLAGVQETQYF. DNA of the CDR3: TGCAGCGCCGGCCCTATGAGACTAGCGGGAGTCCAAGAGACCCAGTACTTC. The V gene is TRBV29-1, the J gene TRBJ2-5; 12 bases fit TRBD2. This CDR3 is 17 amino acids long. Losses at the gene ends were 7 bases for V and 1 base for J; bases not matched to a gene: 13. Germline values: CDR1 SQVTM, CDR2 ANQGSEA.

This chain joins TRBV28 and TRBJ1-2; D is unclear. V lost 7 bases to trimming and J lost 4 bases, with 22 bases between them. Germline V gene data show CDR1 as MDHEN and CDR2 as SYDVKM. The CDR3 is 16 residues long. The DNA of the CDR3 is TGTGCCAGCACCCCGCCTACGGGAGTGCTTCTCTATGGCTACACCTTC. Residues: CASTPPTGVLLYGYTF.

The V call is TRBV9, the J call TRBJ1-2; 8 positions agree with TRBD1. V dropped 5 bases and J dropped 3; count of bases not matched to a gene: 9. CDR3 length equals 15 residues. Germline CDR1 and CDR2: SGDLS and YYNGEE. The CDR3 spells CASRGPQGAHYGYTF. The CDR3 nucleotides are TGTGCCAGCAGAGGCCCCCAGGGGGCTCACTATGGCTACACCTTC.

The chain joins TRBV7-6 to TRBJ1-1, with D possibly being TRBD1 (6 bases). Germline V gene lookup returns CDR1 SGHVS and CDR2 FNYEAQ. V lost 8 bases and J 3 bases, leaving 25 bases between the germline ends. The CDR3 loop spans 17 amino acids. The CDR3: CASSLTRGGAGDTEAFF. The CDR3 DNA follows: TGTGCCAGCTCCCTTACCCGGGGGGGGGCAGGCGACACTGAAGCTTTCTTT.

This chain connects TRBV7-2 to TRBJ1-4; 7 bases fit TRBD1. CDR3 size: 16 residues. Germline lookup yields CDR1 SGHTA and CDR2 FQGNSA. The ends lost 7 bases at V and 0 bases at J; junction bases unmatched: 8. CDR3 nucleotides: TGTGCCAGCACCCCGGACAGGCCTGCAACTAATGAAAAACTGTTTTTT. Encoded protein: CASTPDRPATNEKLFF.

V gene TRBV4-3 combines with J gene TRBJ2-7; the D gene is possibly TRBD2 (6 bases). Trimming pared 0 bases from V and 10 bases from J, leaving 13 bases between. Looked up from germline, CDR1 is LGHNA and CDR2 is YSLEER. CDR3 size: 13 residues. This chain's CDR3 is CASSQDRGLGQYF. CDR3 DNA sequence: TGCGCCAGCAGCCAAGATCGGGGACTCGGACAGTACTTC.

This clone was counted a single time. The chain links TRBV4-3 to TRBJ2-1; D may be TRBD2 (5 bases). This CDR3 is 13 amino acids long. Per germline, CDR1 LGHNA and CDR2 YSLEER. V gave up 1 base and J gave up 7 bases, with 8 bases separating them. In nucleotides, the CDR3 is TGCGCCAGCAGCCAAGGCCTAGCTAATGAGCAGTTCTTC. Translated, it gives CASSQGLANEQFF.

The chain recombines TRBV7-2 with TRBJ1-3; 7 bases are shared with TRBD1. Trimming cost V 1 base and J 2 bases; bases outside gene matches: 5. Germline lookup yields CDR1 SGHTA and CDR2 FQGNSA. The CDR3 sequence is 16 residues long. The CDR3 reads CASSLETGSTGNTIYF. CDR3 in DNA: TGTGCCAGCAGCTTAGAGACAGGGTCGACTGGAAACACCATATATTTT.

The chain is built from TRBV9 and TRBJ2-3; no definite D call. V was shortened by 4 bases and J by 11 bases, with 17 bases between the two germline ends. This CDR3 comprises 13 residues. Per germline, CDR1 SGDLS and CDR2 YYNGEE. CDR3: CASSSRNGQEQYF. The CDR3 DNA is TGTGCCAGCAGCTCCCGGAATGGGCAGGAGCAGTATTTT. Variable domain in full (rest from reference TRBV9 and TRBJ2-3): DSGVTQTPKHLITATGQRVTLRCSPRSGDLSVYWYQQSLDQGLQFLIQYYNGEERAKGNILERFSAQQFPDLHSELNLSSLELGDSALYFCASSSRNGQEQYFGPGTRLTVL.

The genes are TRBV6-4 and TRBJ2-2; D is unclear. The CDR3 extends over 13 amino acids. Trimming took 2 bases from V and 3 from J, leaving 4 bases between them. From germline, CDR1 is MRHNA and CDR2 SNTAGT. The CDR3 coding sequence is TGTGCCAGCAGTGACGGCTACACCGGGGAGCTGTTTTTT. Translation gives CASSDGYTGELFF.

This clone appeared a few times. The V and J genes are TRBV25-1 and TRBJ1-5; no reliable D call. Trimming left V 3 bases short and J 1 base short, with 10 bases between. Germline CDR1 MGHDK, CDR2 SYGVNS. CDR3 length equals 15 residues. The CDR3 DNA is TGTGCCAGCAGTGAGGCGGGTGGGAGCAATCAGCCCCAGCATTTT. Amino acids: CASSEAGGSNQPQHF. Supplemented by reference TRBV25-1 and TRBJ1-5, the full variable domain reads EADIYQTPRYLVIGTGKKITLECSQTMGHDKMYWYQQDPGMELHLIHYSYGVNSTEKGDLSSESTVSRIRTEHFPLTLESARPSHTSQYLCASSEAGGSNQPQHFGDGTRLSIL.

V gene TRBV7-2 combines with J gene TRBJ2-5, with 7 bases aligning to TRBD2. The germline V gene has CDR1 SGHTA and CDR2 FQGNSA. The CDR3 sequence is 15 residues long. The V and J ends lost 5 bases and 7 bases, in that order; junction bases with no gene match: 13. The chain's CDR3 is CASSQQRGGSGTQYF. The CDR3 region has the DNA TGTGCCAGCAGCCAACAGCGGGGCGGATCGGGGACCCAGTACTTC.

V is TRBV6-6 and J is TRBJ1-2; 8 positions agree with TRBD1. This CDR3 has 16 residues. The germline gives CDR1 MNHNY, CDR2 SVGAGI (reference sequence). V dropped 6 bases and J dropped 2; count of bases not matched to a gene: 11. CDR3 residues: CASRFEAGQANYGYTF. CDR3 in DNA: TGTGCCAGCAGGTTCGAGGCGGGACAGGCAAACTATGGCTACACCTTC.

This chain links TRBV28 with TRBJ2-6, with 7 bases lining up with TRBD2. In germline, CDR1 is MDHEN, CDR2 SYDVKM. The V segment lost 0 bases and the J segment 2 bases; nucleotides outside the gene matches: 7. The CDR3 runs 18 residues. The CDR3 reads CASSLWDSAGPGANVLTF. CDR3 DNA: TGTGCCAGCAGTTTATGGGACTCAGCGGGGCCTGGGGCCAACGTCCTGACTTTC.

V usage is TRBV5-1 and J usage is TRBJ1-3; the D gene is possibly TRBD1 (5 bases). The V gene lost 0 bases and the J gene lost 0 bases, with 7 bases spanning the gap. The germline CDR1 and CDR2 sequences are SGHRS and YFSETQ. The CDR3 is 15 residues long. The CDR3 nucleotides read TGCGCCAGCAGCTTGGGACAGTTCTCTGGAAACACCATATATTTT. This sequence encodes CASSLGQFSGNTIYF.

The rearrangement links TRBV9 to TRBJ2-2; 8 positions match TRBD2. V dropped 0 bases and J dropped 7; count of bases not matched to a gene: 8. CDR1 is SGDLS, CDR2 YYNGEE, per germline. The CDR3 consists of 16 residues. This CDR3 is CASSVASGSSDGELFF. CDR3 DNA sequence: TGTGCCAGCAGCGTAGCCAGCGGGAGTTCTGACGGGGAGCTGTTTTTT.

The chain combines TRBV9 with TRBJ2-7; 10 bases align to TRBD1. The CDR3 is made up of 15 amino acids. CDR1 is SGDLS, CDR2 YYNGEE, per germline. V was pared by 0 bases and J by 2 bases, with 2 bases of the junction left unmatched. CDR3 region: CASSVETGGPYEQYF. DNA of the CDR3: TGTGCCAGCAGCGTAGAGACAGGGGGCCCCTACGAGCAGTACTTC.

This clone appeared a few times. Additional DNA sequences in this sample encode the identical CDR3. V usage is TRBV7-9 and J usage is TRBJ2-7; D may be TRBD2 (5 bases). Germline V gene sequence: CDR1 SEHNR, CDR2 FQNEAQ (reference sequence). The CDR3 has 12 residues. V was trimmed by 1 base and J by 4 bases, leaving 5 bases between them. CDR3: CASSLGTYEQYF. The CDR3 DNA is TGTGCCAGCAGCTTAGGGACTTACGAGCAGTACTTC.

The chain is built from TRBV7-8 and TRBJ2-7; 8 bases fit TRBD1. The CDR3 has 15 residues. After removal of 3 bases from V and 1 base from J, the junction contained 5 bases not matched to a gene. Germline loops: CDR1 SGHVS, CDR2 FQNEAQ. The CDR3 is CASSFAGTGSYEQYF. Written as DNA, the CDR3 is TGTGCCAGCAGCTTTGCCGGGACAGGATCCTACGAGCAGTACTTC.